This is a list of T cell receptor beta chains from one sample in a study of patients and donors after allogeneic stem cell transplantation. TCRdb recomputed calls from the RT-PCR reads with MiXCR, one row per CDR3 protein. The sample has around 17,000 distinct CDR3 sequences; 27% are singletons. Sequencing was performed on blood, either unsorted or a sorted T cell fraction (not recorded which). The origin of the receptors is a human donor who was either an allogeneic HSCT recipient or a stem cell or donor lymphocyte infusion donor (not recorded which). It is not recorded whose cells these are; they may come from a transplant donor. Both conserved end residues are part of each CDR3. D genes are given only for firm matches. Only part of the rows carry a size: once, few, many, or a class if the clone is expanded.

>.|TRBJ1-4|TRBV4-2|TRBD1
CASSLGTGTGSRDNEKLFF
TGTGCCAGCAGCCTAGGAACCGGGACAGGCTCAAGAGATAATGAAAAACTGTTTTTT
>medium-sized|TRBJ1-5|TRBV7-9|TRBD1
CASSSRDRGPYSNQPQHF
TGTGCCAGCAGCAGCCGGGACAGGGGACCCTATAGCAATCAGCCCCAGCATTTT
>few|TRBJ1-5|TRBV10-3|.
CAISESDSGPQHF
TGTGCCATCAGTGAGTCTGATAGCGGCCCCCAGCATTTT
>few|TRBJ1-5|TRBV19|.
CASSKSQGTNQPQHF
TGTGCCAGTAGTAAATCCCAGGGCACCAATCAGCCCCAGCATTTT
>.|TRBJ1-1|TRBV19|.
CASRAQQNTEAFF
TGTGCCAGTAGGGCGCAGCAGAACACTGAAGCTTTCTTT
>few|TRBJ2-1|TRBV29-1|.
CSPERLDYNEQFF
TGCAGCCCAGAACGACTCGACTACAATGAGCAGTTCTTC
>.|TRBJ2-7|TRBV7-2|.
CASSFRSLGPPYF
TGTGCCAGCAGCTTTAGATCTCTGGGGCCCCCCTACTTC
>few|TRBJ2-7|TRBV20-1|.
CSARDTFREYEQYF
TGCAGTGCTAGAGATACGTTTCGGGAATACGAGCAGTACTTC
>.|TRBJ1-5|TRBV29-1|.
CSVRDTNNQPQHF
TGCAGCGTCCGGGACACCAACAATCAGCCCCAGCATTTT
>.|TRBJ2-7|TRBV7-2|.
CASSLGAPYEQYF
TGTGCCAGCAGCCTCGGGGCCCCCTACGAGCAGTACTTC
>.|TRBJ1-2|TRBV4-2|.
CASSQFDRHYGYTF
TGTGCCAGCAGCCAGTTTGACAGGCACTATGGCTACACCTTC
>.|TRBJ2-2|TRBV6-5|TRBD1
CASSYSRGKNTGELFF
TGTGCCAGCAGTTACTCCAGGGGGAAGAACACCGGGGAGCTGTTTTTT
>.|TRBJ2-3|TRBV28|TRBD2
CASRLAGATDTQYF
TGTGCCAGCAGGTTAGCGGGGGCCACAGATACGCAGTATTTT
>.|TRBJ1-5|TRBV30|TRBD1
CAGEKPGGNQPQHF
TGTGCCGGAGAAAAACCAGGGGGAAACCAGCCCCAGCATTTT
>.|TRBJ1-5|TRBV28|TRBD1
CASSSGQGDRQPQHF
TGTGCCAGCAGTTCCGGACAGGGGGACAGGCAGCCCCAGCATTTT
>.|TRBJ1-6|TRBV18|.
CASSPQGNSPLHF
TGTGCCAGCTCACCACAGGGTAATTCACCCCTCCACTTT
>.|TRBJ1-5|TRBV6-1|.
CASSESVGFEPQHF
TGTGCCAGCAGTGAAAGTGTAGGTTTTGAGCCCCAGCATTTT
>few|TRBJ1-3|TRBV12-3/TRBV12-4|.
CATRRLPGNTIYF
TGTGCCACCCGCAGGTTACCTGGAAACACCATATATTTT
>.|TRBJ1-5|TRBV11-2|.
CASSLSLDQPQHF
TGTGCCAGCAGCTTAAGTCTAGATCAGCCCCAGCATTTT
>medium-sized|TRBJ1-5|TRBV20-1|TRBD1
CSASGGTGGNQPQHF
TGCAGTGCTAGTGGCGGGACAGGGGGAAATCAGCCCCAGCATTTT
>.|TRBJ1-5|TRBV19|.
CASSTGYRVQPQHF
TGTGCCAGTAGTACGGGGTACAGGGTCCAGCCCCAGCATTTT
>.|TRBJ1-2|TRBV28|.
CASTPGPGYGYTF
TGTGCCAGCACCCCAGGCCCCGGCTATGGCTACACCTTC
>.|TRBJ1-1|TRBV29-1|.
CSVQDRFLKGGTEAFF
TGCAGCGTCCAGGACCGTTTTCTAAAGGGGGGCACTGAAGCTTTCTTT
>.|TRBJ1-5|TRBV7-8|TRBD1
CASSRIQGGEQPQHF
TGTGCCAGCAGCCGCATACAGGGGGGAGAGCAGCCCCAGCATTTT
>.|TRBJ2-2|TRBV5-6|.
CAGSLGHRVAGELFF
TGTGCCGGCAGCTTGGGACACCGGGTGGCCGGGGAGCTGTTTTTT
>.|TRBJ1-1|TRBV10-3|.
CATVSRDTNTEAFF
TGTGCCACCGTTTCCCGGGACACAAACACTGAAGCTTTCTTT
>once|TRBJ2-7|TRBV11-1|TRBD2
CASSWGLAGGTLPNEQYF
TGTGCCAGCAGCTGGGGGCTAGCGGGGGGGACCCTCCCCAACGAGCAGTACTTC
>many|TRBJ1-1|TRBV20-1|.
CSGMLNTEAFF
TGCAGTGGTATGCTGAACACTGAAGCTTTCTTT
>.|TRBJ2-7|TRBV30|.
CAWSLLPVLYEQYF
TGTGCCTGGAGTCTCCTACCCGTCCTTTACGAGCAGTACTTC
>medium-sized|TRBJ2-3|TRBV14|.
CASSPGRDTQYF
TGTGCCAGCAGCCCTGGAAGAGATACGCAGTATTTT
>few|TRBJ1-2|TRBV29-1|TRBD1
CSVPGQGNYGYTF
TGCAGCGTGCCGGGACAGGGGAACTATGGCTACACCTTC
>few|TRBJ1-5|TRBV20-1|.
CSAHPAKGQPQHF
TGCAGTGCCCACCCCGCTAAAGGTCAGCCCCAGCATTTT
>.|TRBJ1-3|TRBV7-9|.
CASSWQRNSGNTIYF
TGTGCCAGCAGCTGGCAGCGTAACTCTGGAAACACCATATATTTT
>.|TRBJ2-3|TRBV27|.
CASSPRNGWTDTQYF
TGTGCCAGCAGTCCCCGTAATGGGTGGACAGATACGCAGTATTTT
>few|TRBJ1-5|TRBV28|.
CASSLYGGQPQHF
TGTGCCAGCAGTTTATATGGAGGTCAGCCCCAGCATTTT